Given below is one TCR beta chain in context. The data are from a study of T-cell reconstitution after alpha-beta-depleted transplantation in children. Preparing the TCRbeta library involved the use of unique molecular identifiers. TCRdb passed the PCR reads through MiXCR, listing each CDR3 protein once. The sample shows hundreds of thousands of distinct CDR3 sequences, roughly 17% of them seen only once. The source was PBMCs from the stem cell graft donor, collected from the stem cell graft. This clonotype was obtained from a human donor who donated a stem cell graft to a child with acute myeloid leukemia.

CDR3 sequence: CASSLAQDPSSDTQYF. The CDR3 DNA follows: TGTGCCAGCAGCTTAGCCCAAGATCCCAGCTCAGATACGCAGTATTTT. The chain is built from TRBV7-9 and TRBJ2-3, with D uncertain. In germline, CDR1 is SEHNR, CDR2 FQNEAQ (reference sequence). V was shortened by 0 bases and J by 4 bases, with 14 bases between the two germline ends. The CDR3 covers 16 residues.